The clone carrying this T cell receptor (beta chain) was found once. From germline, CDR1 is MNHEY and CDR2 SVGAGI. This CDR3 spans 12 amino acids. V shed 6 bases and J shed 7 bases, with 13 bases lying between them. These data originate in a study of cytomegalovirus exposure and HLA in healthy donors. PCR was performed using 60 Vbeta and 13 Jbeta primers. TCRdb's copy holds only in-frame clones and misses some; the assay was immunoSEQ multiplex PCR. Among 150,000 to 200,000 clones listed, roughly four fifths were seen once. This clonotype was sampled from a man aged 45-60 years in good health and CMV-seropositive. V usage is TRBV6-5 and J usage is TRBJ2-7; maybe TRBD1 (6 bases). Sequences were obtained from PBMCs. The CDR3 region is CASRAQGREQYF. The CDR3 DNA reads TGTGCCAGCAGGGCCCAGGGGCGGGAGCAGTACTTC.